A single sample is the source of the 7 T cell receptor beta chains below, sequenced in a study of response to subunit inactivated influenza vaccine. TCRdb analysed the RT-PCR reads with MiXCR anew, one entry per CDR3 protein. The sample yields 550,000 to 800,000 distinct CDR3 sequences, about 15% seen once. Sequences were derived from PBMCs from blood, sampled approximately 13 days after vaccination. All receptors derive from a man in his fifties or sixties who received an inactivated influenza vaccine.

This clonotype was counted at least ten times. The chain links TRBV5-1 to TRBJ2-7, with D possibly TRBD1 on 5 matching bases. Germline-derived CDR1 and CDR2 are SGHRS and YFSETQ. The CDR3 covers 14 residues. V lost 0 bases, J lost 4 bases, and 11 bases lay in between. The CDR3 here is CASSLDGGQYEQYF. The CDR3 coding sequence is TGCGCCAGCAGCTTGGACGGCGGACAATACGAGCAGTACTTC.

Ten or more counts support this clonotype. V usage is TRBV4-3 and J usage is TRBJ2-2; the D gene could be TRBD1 or TRBD2 (5 bases each). Per the germline V gene, CDR1 is LGHNA and CDR2 is YSLEER. The CDR3 sequence is 16 residues long. V gave up 0 bases and J gave up 1 base, with 9 bases separating them. Written as DNA, the CDR3 is TGCGCCAGCAGCCAAGATCCAGGGAGGAACACCGGGGAGCTGTTTTTT. Its protein product is CASSQDPGRNTGELFF.

The chain links TRBV7-8 to TRBJ2-7, with 8 positions matching TRBD1. Germline CDR1 reads SGHVS; CDR2 reads FQNEAQ. J lost 3 bases, V lost 5 bases, and 9 bases had no gene match. This CDR3 contains 15 residues. Written as DNA, the CDR3 is TGTGCCAGCAGCCCTCGGACAGGGCCCTTCTACGAGCAGTACTTC. Protein: CASSPRTGPFYEQYF.

The chain has TRBV10-1 and TRBJ2-1, with D possibly matching TRBD2 (5 bases). CDR1 is WNHNN, CDR2 SYGVQD, per germline (reference sequence). The length of the CDR3 is 13 residues. V lost 6 bases to trimming and J lost 12 bases, with 18 bases between them. The CDR3 here is CASSPGPRGAQFF. CDR3 bases: TGCGCCAGCAGCCCCGGGCCCCGGGGTGCGCAGTTCTTC.

This clonotype was observed at least ten times. The gene calls are TRBV3-1 and TRBJ2-5, with unresolved D. CDR3 length equals 13 residues. Trimming removed 2 bases at V and 5 bases at J, with 9 bases between. Germline V CDR1 and CDR2: LGHDT, YNNKEL (reference sequence). The chain's CDR3 is CASSQFQVETQYF. DNA for the CDR3: TGTGCCAGCAGCCAATTTCAAGTGGAGACCCAGTACTTC.

This clonotype came up a few times. The chain combines TRBV20-1 with TRBJ2-3; TRBD2 agrees at 8 bases. CDR1 and CDR2 from the germline V gene are DFQATT and SNEGSKA (reference sequence). The CDR3 is made up of 14 amino acids. Losses at the gene ends were 1 base for V and 5 bases for J; bases not matched to a gene: 5. DNA of the CDR3: TGCAGTGCTAGAGTCGGGGGGGCGATAGATACGCAGTATTTT. This sequence encodes CSARVGGAIDTQYF.

The chain employs TRBV12-3 or TRBV12-4 and TRBJ2-2, with TRBD1 identical over 8 bases. V dropped 6 bases and J dropped 6; count of bases not matched to a gene: 3. The CDR3 is made up of 13 amino acids. As DNA, the CDR3 is TGTGCCAGCAGCCCGACAGGGGCCGGGGAGCTGTTTTTT. Protein: CASSPTGAGELFF.